This is a list of T cell receptor beta chains from one sample in a study of T-cell reconstitution after alpha-beta-depleted transplantation in children. From the PCR reads, TCRdb called clonotypes with MiXCR, one entry per CDR3 protein. The data contain about 610,000 distinct CDR3 sequences, roughly a quarter of them singletons. The material was PBMCs, obtained before TCRalphabeta/CD19-depleted stem cell transplant. Receptors were obtained from a boy younger than two with Wiskott-Aldrich syndrome, due to receive a stem cell transplant. Both conserved end residues are part of each CDR3. D genes are given only for firm matches. Size is omitted from some rows. Given values are once, few, many or a class for expanded clones.

clone_size j_call v_call d_call cdr3_nt cdr3_aa
few TRBJ2-1 TRBV5-1 TRBD2 TGCGCCAGCAGCTTGGACCTAGCGGGAGGGCCTGGCTACAATGAGCAGTTCTTC CASSLDLAGGPGYNEQFF
few TRBJ1-2 TRBV20-1 . TGCAGTGCTGATGGACAGTCCGATGGCTACACCTTC CSADGQSDGYTF
. TRBJ2-5 TRBV10-3 TRBD2 TGTGCCATCAGTGAGTCGGTAGGGACTAGCGGATTTAAAGAGACCCAGTACTTC CAISESVGTSGFKETQYF
many TRBJ2-5 TRBV5-1 TRBD1 TGCGCCAGCAGCTGGGACAGGGAGACCCAGTACTTC CASSWDRETQYF
. TRBJ2-1 TRBV7-2 . TGTGCCAGCAGCTTAAGGTTCAAGTACAATGAGCAGTTCTTC CASSLRFKYNEQFF
few TRBJ2-7 TRBV6-5 . TGTGCCAGCAGCCGGAGGGGGAGGCCCACCTACGAGCAGTACTTC CASSRRGRPTYEQYF
few TRBJ1-5 TRBV20-1 . TGCAGTGCTAGACCCGGGCCCCTTAGCAATCAGCCCCAGCATTTT CSARPGPLSNQPQHF
many TRBJ2-7 TRBV7-2 TRBD1 TGTGCCAGCAGCTCATCCGGGACAGGGTCCTACGAGCAGTACTTC CASSSSGTGSYEQYF
. TRBJ2-6 TRBV5-4 . TGTGCCAGCAGCTTGGTAATTAGCGGGACAGGGTCCGGGGCCAACGTCCTGACTTTC CASSLVISGTGSGANVLTF
. TRBJ1-2 TRBV7-6 . TGTGCCAGCAGCTTATCCGTTTCGATCAGGGGTCCCAGTTATGGCTACACCTTC CASSLSVSIRGPSYGYTF
. TRBJ1-4 TRBV18 . TGTGCCAGCTCACCCCGGGGCAGGGGTAATGAAAAACTGTTTTTT CASSPRGRGNEKLFF
. TRBJ2-7 TRBV30 TRBD1 TGTGCCTGGAGTGTCGGACAGGGGGCGAAATACGAGCAGTACTTC CAWSVGQGAKYEQYF
. TRBJ2-2 TRBV12-3/TRBV12-4 . TGTGCCAGCAGCCGGAGGAACACCGGGGAGCTGTTTTTT CASSRRNTGELFF